This T cell receptor beta chain emerged from a study of OX40 agonist ivuxolimab in advanced cancers. Across the study: At 0.01 to 10 mg/kg, ivuxolimab was administered intravenously to patients every 2 weeks.

Whole-study results and caveats: Some of the lowest clonal expansion was seen in partial responders at 0.1-3.0 mg/kg.

A note on this clone: Its antigen is not known.

Germline V gene sequence: CDR1 LNHNV, CDR2 YYDKDF (reference sequence). The CDR3 runs to 18 residues. Trimming shortened V by 0 bases and J by 0 bases, and 18 bases separated the two germline ends. Sequenced by immunoSEQ multiplex PCR; TCRdb stores in-frame clones only, minus some. This sample has under 100,000 clones; about 90% occur once, and the top ten carry approximately 0.48%. The sequencing here drew on CD4+ or CD8+ T cells sorted from blood, taken in a trial of the OX40 agonist ivuxolimab. The receptor was derived from an adult with an advanced solid tumor such as melanoma, head and neck, liver or kidney cancer. V and J are TRBV15 and TRBJ2-7; weak D call: TRBD2 (6 bases). The CDR3 sequence is CATSRDLGLQIFSYEQYF. In DNA form, the CDR3 reads TGTGCCACCAGCAGAGATTTGGGACTCCAAATTTTCTCCTACGAGCAGTACTTC.